One and the same sample provided the 22 T cell receptor beta chains below, sequenced in a study of shared T cell receptors in the human thymus. The method was immunoSEQ multiplex PCR; TCRdb's version includes in-frame clones alone and lacks a portion of them. Of 720,000 or so clones in the sample, 70% to 90% were seen once. The same sample was also used in a study of human thymus T cells.

Source material: thymocytes. These receptor sequences come from a girl in the first two years of life with a congenital heart defect.

The chain couples TRBV19 to TRBJ1-1, with D unresolved. CDR1 LNHDA and CDR2 SQIVND come from the germline V gene (reference sequence). CDR3 length equals 16 residues. Trimming pared 5 bases from V and 0 bases from J, leaving 16 bases between. CDR3 region: CASSPLFGGMNTEAFF. In nucleotides, the CDR3 is TGTGCCAGTAGTCCCCTCTTCGGAGGTATGAACACTGAAGCTTTCTTT.

The V gene is TRBV21-1, the J gene TRBJ1-5; no check of the table's D call, TRBD1, against the DNA was made. TRBV21-1 is reported as a pseudogene. The CDR3 is 17 residues long. CDR3 region: CASSHKARGHLNQPQHF. CDR3 sequence (DNA): TGTGCCAGCAGCCATAAGGCAAGGGGCCACCTAAATCAGCCCCAGCATTTT.

This clone was detected only once. This sequence joins TRBV6-6 and TRBJ1-1; 9 positions match TRBD1. The germline V gene encodes CDR1 MNHNY and CDR2 SVGAGI (reference sequence). The CDR3 consists of 15 residues. Losses at the gene ends were 5 bases for V and 4 bases for J; bases not matched to a gene: 8. DNA of the CDR3: TGTGCCAGCAGTCAAACAGGGGGCGCGTTCACTGAAGCTTTCTTT. This sequence encodes CASSQTGGAFTEAFF.

The genes are TRBV6-1 and TRBJ2-5, with D possibly matching TRBD2 (6 bases). Trimming took 3 bases from V and 5 from J, leaving 16 bases between them. This CDR3 spans 15 amino acids. The germline V gene has CDR1 MNHNS and CDR2 SASEGT. The DNA for the CDR3 is TGTGCCAGCAGTGAGTGGGGGACTTACCGGGAGACCCAGTACTTC. Its translation is CASSEWGTYRETQYF.

The chain links TRBV11-2 to TRBJ2-2; 8 nucleotides align to TRBD1. Germline V gene data show CDR1 as SGHAT and CDR2 as FQNNGV. CDR3 length: 18 amino acids. The V segment lost 0 bases and the J segment 4 bases; nucleotides outside the gene matches: 10. DNA for the CDR3: TGTGCCAGCAGCTTAGACCTAATGGGACAGGATGGCACCGGGGAGCTGTTTTTT. It encodes CASSLDLMGQDGTGELFF.

J is TRBJ2-7 and V is TRBV4-1; TRBD2 matches 10 bases. The V gene end was trimmed by 3 bases and the J gene end by 2 bases; junction bases not matched to a gene: 4. The CDR3 sequence is 15 residues long. CDR1 is MGHRA, CDR2 YSYEKL, per germline. This chain's CDR3 is CASSQASGGTYEQYF. In DNA, the CDR3 is TGCGCCAGCAGCCAGGCTAGCGGGGGCACCTACGAGCAGTACTTC.

V usage is TRBV5-1 and J usage is TRBJ2-7, with 7 bases matching TRBD2. The CDR3 consists of 17 residues. Germline V gene lookup returns CDR1 SGHRS and CDR2 YFSETQ. The J segment lost 4 bases and the V segment lost 4 bases, leaving 17 bases of the junction unmatched. CDR3 in amino acids: CASSPTTSSRTIYEQYF. Here the CDR3 DNA reads TGCGCCAGCAGCCCGACGACTAGCTCAAGGACGATTTACGAGCAGTACTTC.

The chain combines TRBV7-9 with TRBJ1-1; D remains ambiguous. Looked up from germline, CDR1 is SEHNR and CDR2 is FQNEAQ (reference sequence). The CDR3 has 17 residues. Trimming removed 1 base from V and 5 bases from J, with 20 bases in between. CDR3 nucleotide sequence: TGTGCCAGCAGCTTAGTCGGTGCTCGGTTTCGGAGAACTGAAGCTTTCTTT. It is translated as CASSLVGARFRRTEAFF. The variable domain in full, with the rest retrieved from reference TRBV7-9 and TRBJ1-1, is DTGVSQNPRHKITKRGQNVTFRCDPISEHNRLYWYRQTLGQGPEFLTYFQNEAQLEKSRLLSDRFSAERPKGSFSTLEIQRTEQGDSAMYLCASSLVGARFRRTEAFFGQGTRLTVV.

This chain links TRBV29-1 with TRBJ2-1; D unclear. V lost 3 bases and J 5 bases, leaving 14 bases between the germline ends. CDR1 SQVTM and CDR2 ANQGSEA come from the germline V gene. CDR3 length equals 14 residues. The CDR3 sequence is CSVDAHGRNNEQFF. The CDR3 region has the DNA TGCAGCGTTGACGCTCATGGCCGCAACAATGAGCAGTTCTTC.

The CDR3 loop is CASSGNERGGRGETQYF. The CDR3, as DNA: TGTGCCAGCAGCGGGAACGAGCGGGGGGGCCGAGGGGAGACCCAGTACTTC. V usage is TRBV7-4 and J usage is TRBJ2-5, with TRBD2 matching over 10 bases. In germline, CDR1 is SGHVT, CDR2 SQSDAQ. The CDR3 extends over 17 amino acids. With 5 bases clipped from V and 5 bases from J, the junction kept 14 bases outside the gene matches.

This clone was picked up a small number of times. The genes are TRBV7-3 and TRBJ2-2; D unclear. Per germline, CDR1 SGHTA and CDR2 FQGTGA. CDR3 length: 15 amino acids. Trimming took 1 base from V and 3 from J, leaving 9 bases between them. The CDR3 sequence is CASSLIPLYTGELFF. The CDR3 coding sequence is TGTGCCAGCAGCTTAATTCCCCTCTACACCGGGGAGCTGTTTTTT. Together with reference TRBV7-3 and TRBJ2-2, the CDR3 gives the full variable domain: GAGVSQTPSNKVTEKGKYVELRCDPISGHTALYWYRQSLGQGPEFLIYFQGTGAADDSGLPNDRFFAVRPEGSVSTLKIQRTERGDSAVYLCASSLIPLYTGELFFGEGSRLTVL.

The rearrangement uses TRBV6-6 and TRBJ2-1; 8 nucleotides line up with TRBD1. Trimming removed 7 bases from V and 8 bases from J; junction bases left unmatched: 16. This CDR3 is built from 16 residues. CDR1 MNHNY and CDR2 SVGAGI come from the germline V gene (reference sequence). In DNA form, the CDR3 reads TGTGCCAGCACCAAGACAGGGGCCGCCCTGAGACATGAGCAGTTCTTC. This translates into CASTKTGAALRHEQFF.

V and J are TRBV11-2 and TRBJ2-7; possible D gene TRBD1, 5 bases. The germline gives CDR1 SGHAT, CDR2 FQNNGV. CDR3 size: 12 residues. V lost 5 bases and J 6 bases, leaving 11 bases between the germline ends. DNA for the CDR3: TGTGCCAGCAGCCGAGACAGTTGCGAGCAGTACTTC. Protein: CASSRDSCEQYF.

The CDR3 reads CASSQDGTGSPYEQYF. CDR3 in DNA: TGCGCCAGCAGCCAAGATGGGACAGGGTCGCCCTACGAGCAGTACTTC. The J gene is TRBJ2-7, the V gene TRBV4-1, with 9 bases lining up with TRBD1. Germline CDR1 MGHRA, CDR2 YSYEKL. The CDR3 runs to 16 residues. V lost 0 bases and J lost 2; bases outside the gene matches: 5.

The rearrangement uses TRBV6-5 and TRBJ2-7; TRBD1 matches at 7 bases. CDR1 and CDR2 (germline): MNHEY, SVGAGI. V lost 5 bases to trimming and J lost 3 bases; unmatched junction nucleotides: 7. CDR3 size: 14 residues. CDR3 in amino acids: CASSTPGQLYEQYF. CDR3 sequence (DNA): TGTGCCAGCAGTACCCCGGGACAGCTCTACGAGCAGTACTTC.

This rearrangement joins TRBV15 to TRBJ2-1; maybe TRBD1 (5 bases). From germline, CDR1 is LNHNV and CDR2 YYDKDF (reference sequence). Trimming stripped 2 bases from V and 8 bases from J, with 16 bases between. The CDR3 length is 15 residues. CDR3 DNA sequence: TGTGCCACCAGCAGATCATTTAACCAGGGCCATGAGCAGTTCTTC. This encodes CATSRSFNQGHEQFF.

The CDR3 nucleotides are TGTGCCAGCAGCTTTAAACGGGGAGAAACTAATGAGCAGTTCTTC. The encoded protein is CASSFKRGETNEQFF. V and J are TRBV7-6 and TRBJ2-1; D is perhaps TRBD2 (5 bases). The ends were cut back, 3 bases at V and 7 bases at J, with 16 bases in the middle. Germline assignment: CDR1 SGHVS and CDR2 FNYEAQ. This CDR3 has 15 residues.

This sequence joins TRBV12-1 and TRBJ2-1; the tabulated D call, TRBD1, remains unverified against the DNA. TRBV12-1 is designated a pseudogene. The CDR3 consists of 15 residues. The CDR3 coding sequence is TGTGCCAGCAGCTATGGGGCGTCGTCCTACAATGAGCAGTTCTTC. The encoded protein is CASSYGASSYNEQFF.

On this clone itself: The sample has other DNA sequences that encode this CDR3 too. This chain connects TRBV6-1 to TRBJ1-6, with a tentative D call TRBD1 (6 bases). The CDR3 has 14 amino acids. Germline assignment: CDR1 MNHNS and CDR2 SASEGT. The V gene lost 5 bases and the J gene lost 7 bases, with 12 bases spanning the gap. The CDR3 spells CASSRDTRNSPLHF. As DNA, the CDR3 is TGTGCCAGCAGTCGGGACACGAGGAATTCACCCCTCCACTTT.

The chain employs TRBV7-2 and TRBJ2-7; TRBD2 agrees at 7 bases. The V segment lost 5 bases and the J segment 2 bases; nucleotides outside the gene matches: 9. The germline V gene encodes CDR1 SGHTA and CDR2 FQGNSA. The CDR3 covers 15 residues. The CDR3, as DNA: TGTGCCAGCAGCCCCGGTCCGGGGGGACCCTACGAGCAGTACTTC. This gives the protein CASSPGPGGPYEQYF.

Points on this clone: In the same sample, other DNA sequences code for this CDR3. The chain employs TRBV9 and TRBJ1-1; TRBD1 matches 8 bases. Germline trimming cut 2 bases from V and 5 bases from J; bases unmatched to any gene: 11. CDR3 size: 16 residues. Looked up from germline, CDR1 is SGDLS and CDR2 is YYNGEE. The CDR3 is CASSVDPTGVGTEAFF. CDR3 nucleotide sequence: TGTGCCAGCAGCGTGGACCCGACAGGGGTGGGGACTGAAGCTTTCTTT.

The chain carries TRBV11-2 and TRBJ1-1; D remains unclear. The length of the CDR3 is 17 residues. CDR1 and CDR2 (germline): SGHAT, FQNNGV. The V and J ends lost 5 bases and 2 bases respectively, with 21 bases between them. The CDR3 loop is CASSITCLARKNTEAFF. The CDR3 coding sequence is TGTGCCAGCAGCATTACCTGTCTAGCGCGGAAAAACACTGAAGCTTTCTTT.